Below are 24 T cell receptor beta chains sequenced from a single sample in a study of T cells in women clearing cervical HPV infection (dated by TCRdb to the late 2010s). The method behind the library was the immunoSEQ multiplex PCR assay. Held by TCRdb, this immuneACCESS table contains in-frame sequences only and omits some clones. Under half of the omission traces to an unresolved V gene where checked; the cause of the rest is unknown. The sample has 40,000 to 55,000 clones on record. More than 0.8% of the sample comes from the top ten. The sample taken for sequencing was blood buffy coat. These receptor sequences come from a woman between 18 and 70 years old with a cervical HPV16 infection that either progressed to CIN3+ or cleared (not recorded which).

Of note for this clone: Read sequence stops 3 residues before the CDR3 end, and the germline J gene provides the missing end. The genes are TRBV2 and TRBJ2-1; D possibly corresponds to TRBD2 (6 bases). Germline assignment: CDR1 SNHLY and CDR2 FYNNEI. V was shortened by 6 bases and J by 6 bases, with 18 bases between the two germline ends. There are 15 residues in the CDR3. CDR3 sequence reads: CASSAPPSATNEQFF. The CDR3 bases that were read are TGTGCCAGCAGCGCCCCCCCTAGCGCGACCAATGAG.

As for this clone: The sequence runs out 3 residues before the end of the CDR3; the remainder is reconstructed from the germline J gene. The chain is built from TRBV19 and TRBJ1-2; tentative D call: TRBD1 (6 bases). Germline CDR1 and CDR2: LNHDA and SQIVND (reference sequence). The CDR3 sequence is 17 residues long. Incomplete CDR3 DNA: TGTGCCAGTAGTATCTCCGGACTAGCGGGGGGGCCCGAGACC. Residues: CASSISGLAGGPET. The whole CDR3 sequence is CASSISGLAGGPETYTF.

Details on this clone: From the germline J gene comes the end of the CDR3, since the read stops 3 residues before it. This rearrangement joins TRBV27 to TRBJ2-7; D is uncertain. This CDR3 spans 15 amino acids. Germline V gives CDR1 MNHEY, CDR2 SMNVEV (reference sequence). V was pared by 3 bases and J by 6 bases, with 18 bases between. CDR3 in amino acids: CASSFSLAGGVEQYF. The CDR3 bases that were read are TGTGCCAGCAGTTTCTCCCTTGCTGGCGGAGTCGAG.

Concerning this clone: With the read ending 3 residues before the CDR3 end, the germline J gene is used to fill in that end. The chain couples TRBV18 to TRBJ1-4; 9 bases are shared with TRBD1. Germline loops: CDR1 KGHSH, CDR2 LQKENI. V dropped 3 bases and J dropped 5; count of bases not matched to a gene: 10. CDR3 size: 17 residues. Incomplete CDR3 DNA: TGTGCCAGCTCACCTCACTCGCCTGGGACAGGGAATGAAAAA. It specifies CASSPHSPGTGNEK. The complete CDR3 sequence is CASSPHSPGTGNEKLFF.

Notes on this clone: The read halts 3 residues ahead of the CDR3 end, with the missing end drawn from the germline J gene. The V gene is TRBV12-5, the J gene TRBJ2-5; D remains ambiguous. The V end was cut by 6 bases, the J end by 5 bases, with 7 bases between. CDR3 length equals 11 residues. The germline V gene encodes CDR1 LGHNT and CDR2 FRNRAP. The CDR3 spells CASGVVETQYF. The part of the CDR3 DNA that was read is TGTGCTAGTGGCGTCGTCGAGACC. The full variable domain, in which reference TRBV12-5 and TRBJ2-5 provide the parts outside the CDR3, is DARVTQTPRHKVTEMGQEVTMRCQPILGHNTVFWYRQTMMQGLELLAYFRNRAPLDDSGMPKDRFSAEMPDATLATLKIQPSEPRDSAVYFCASGVVETQYFGPGTRLLVL.

To note about this clone: The CDR3 extends 3 residues past the end of the read, so its final part is completed from the germline J gene. V is TRBV7-3 and J is TRBJ1-2; maybe TRBD1 (6 bases). The CDR3 runs to 15 residues. Germline-derived CDR1 and CDR2 are SGHTA and FQGTGA. CDR3 DNA (partial): TGTGCCAGCAGCTTACGCGGGGGCGGCACAGATACC. Translating it yields CASSLRGGGTDT. The entire CDR3 is CASSLRGGGTDTYTF. The full variable domain, completed using reference TRBV7-3 and TRBJ1-2, is GAGVSQTPSNKVTEKGKYVELRCDPISGHTALYWYRQSLGQGPEFLIYFQGTGAADDSGLPNDRFFAVRPEGSVSTLKIQRTERGDSAVYLCASSLRGGGTDTYTFGSGTRLTVV.

Worth noting for this clone: The observed sequence ends 3 residues before the CDR3 terminus, with the missing tail filled in from the germline J gene. Other DNA variants within this sample encode the same CDR3. V and J are TRBV18 and TRBJ1-2, with 8 bases matching TRBD1. CDR3 length: 17 residues. Germline loops: CDR1 KGHSH, CDR2 LQKENI. The CDR3 spells CASSPGLRQGPSYDYTF. The part of the CDR3 DNA that was read is TGTGCCAGCTCCCCGGGTCTTAGACAGGGGCCTTCCTACGAC. Supplemented by reference TRBV18 and TRBJ1-2, the full variable domain reads NAGVMQNPRHLVRRRGQEARLRCSPMKGHSHVYWYRQLPEEGLKFMVYLQKENIIDESGMPKERFSAEFPKEGPSILRIQQVVRGDSAAYFCASSPGLRQGPSYDYTFGSGTRLTVV.

With regard to this clone: The sequenced fragment ends 3 residues before the CDR3 boundary, so the rest is inferred from the germline J gene. The rearrangement links TRBV19 to TRBJ1-2; 12 bases agree with TRBD1. The V and J ends lost 1 base and 4 bases, in that order; junction bases with no gene match: 10. The V gene's germline CDR1 is LNHDA and CDR2 SQIVND (reference sequence). The CDR3 has 18 amino acids. The CDR3 DNA, read in part, is TGTGCCAGTAGTATAGCGTCCGGGACAGGGGGCGCCATCTATGGC. It translates to CASSIASGTGGAIYG. The whole CDR3 reads CASSIASGTGGAIYGYTF.

In the case of this clone: Read sequence stops 3 residues before the CDR3 end, and the germline J gene provides the missing end. The J gene is TRBJ2-1, the V gene TRBV12-3 or TRBV12-4; perhaps TRBD2 as D (6 bases). V dropped 3 bases and J dropped 6 bases, with 9 bases sitting between them. This CDR3 has 13 residues. CDR3 protein: CASSFRGSNEQFF. Partial CDR3 DNA: TGTGCCAGCAGTTTTCGGGGGAGCAATGAG.

For this clone: The read ends 3 residues before the CDR3 terminus; that terminus is restored from the germline J gene. This chain connects TRBV5-5 to TRBJ2-7; D not resolved. Trimming cost V 6 bases and J 6 bases, with 22 bases left between them. This CDR3 has 15 residues. CDR1 and CDR2 from the germline V gene are SGHKS and YYEKEE (reference sequence). The CDR3 bases that were read are TGTGCCAGCAACCCGCGGAACCAAAGAGGTATCGAG. It specifies CASNPRNQRGIE. The entire CDR3 sequence reads CASNPRNQRGIEQYF.

With respect to this clone: The sequenced fragment ends 3 residues before the CDR3 boundary, so the rest is inferred from the germline J gene. The V gene is TRBV2, the J gene TRBJ2-3, with D tentatively TRBD1 (6 bases). Germline CDR1 and CDR2: SNHLY and FYNNEI. This CDR3 is built from 13 residues. Trimming removed 7 bases at V and 4 bases at J, with 12 bases between. Incomplete CDR3 DNA: TGTGCCAGCAAGGGGGAAGGAGCAGATACG. As protein: CASKGEGADT. The complete CDR3 protein is CASKGEGADTQYF.

As to this clone: The read falls 3 residues short of the CDR3 end, and the missing part is taken from the germline J gene. The chain has TRBV14 and TRBJ2-3; a weak D match, TRBD2 (5 bases). V gave up 3 bases and J gave up 2 bases, with 15 bases separating them. The CDR3 consists of 16 residues. Per the germline V gene, CDR1 is SGHDN and CDR2 is FVKESK. Here the CDR3 reads CASSHLRAALTDTQYF. CDR3 DNA, as far as it was read: TGTGCCAGCAGCCACCTCAGAGCGGCTCTCACAGATACG. The full variable domain, completed using reference TRBV14 and TRBJ2-3, is EAGVTQFPSHSVIEKGQTVTLRCDPISGHDNLYWYRRVMGKEIKFLLHFVKESKQDESGMPNNRFLAERTGGTYSTLKVQPAELEDSGVYFCASSHLRAALTDTQYFGPGTRLTVL.

Details on this clone: The read ends 3 residues early relative to the CDR3; the germline J gene fills the gap. The rearrangement uses TRBV28 and TRBJ2-7; TRBD1 matches 9 bases. J lost 5 bases, V lost 5 bases, and 7 bases had no gene match. The CDR3 extends over 14 amino acids. Germline CDR1 reads MDHEN; CDR2 reads SYDVKM. Incomplete CDR3 DNA: TGTGCCAGCAGTCCCCGGGACAGGGTAGACGAG. Translation: CASSPRDRVDE. The whole CDR3 is CASSPRDRVDEQYF.

Incomplete CDR3 DNA: TGCGCCAGCAGCCGGGGGAGAGCGAACACCGGGGAG. Residues: CASSRGRANTGE. The whole CDR3 region reads CASSRGRANTGELFF. The chain combines TRBV5-1 with TRBJ2-2; a possible D gene is TRBD2 (6 bases). The DNA ends 3 residues before the CDR3 does, and the rest of the CDR3 is filled in from the germline J gene. The V and J ends lost 4 bases and 0 bases respectively, with 10 bases between them. The CDR3 has 15 residues. Germline loops: CDR1 SGHRS, CDR2 YFSETQ.

The sequenced CDR3 bases are TGTGCCAGCAGCTTCGGACAGGACTACGAG. Protein: CASSFGQDYE. The full CDR3 reads CASSFGQDYEQYF. This rearrangement joins TRBV5-6 to TRBJ2-7, with 7 bases matching TRBD1. The missing CDR3 end, 3 residues past where the read stops, is filled in from the germline J gene. Germline V gene data show CDR1 as SGHDT and CDR2 as YYEEEE. The CDR3 runs 13 residues. After removal of 2 bases from V and 3 bases from J, the junction contained 2 bases not matched to a gene.

Of note for this clone: The read stops 3 residues short of the end of the CDR3; the missing end is completed from the germline J gene. V is TRBV12-3 or TRBV12-4 and J is TRBJ2-4; D is ambiguous. CDR3 size: 15 residues. Trimming took off 3 bases at V and 0 bases at J, with 9 bases between the two ends. CDR3 sequence: CASSFGFLAKNIQYF. The sequenced CDR3 bases are TGTGCCAGCAGTTTCGGGTTTCTAGCCAAAAACATT.

A note on this clone: The read terminates 3 residues ahead of where the CDR3 ends, so the germline J gene completes it. This chain joins TRBV29-1 and TRBJ1-5; tentatively, D is TRBD1 (6 bases). The V gene's germline CDR1 is SQVTM and CDR2 ANQGSEA. V was pared by 4 bases and J by 7 bases, with 17 bases between. The CDR3 length is 14 residues. The covered CDR3 bases are TGCAGCGTTGTCATAGGGGGGGCAGGGCAGCCC. Its protein product is CSVVIGGAGQP. The CDR3 reads in full as CSVVIGGAGQPQHF.

On this clone itself: Read coverage stops 3 residues before the CDR3 terminus; the germline J gene supplies the remainder. V and J are TRBV5-1 and TRBJ1-1; unclear D gene. CDR1 is SGHRS and CDR2 is YFSETQ in the germline V gene. Trimming left V 2 bases short and J 0 bases short, with 11 bases between. The CDR3 extends over 15 amino acids. The CDR3 reads CASSFGRQVNTEAFF. CDR3 DNA, as far as it was read: TGCGCCAGCAGCTTCGGTCGGCAGGTGAACACTGAA.

On this clone itself: The read terminates 3 residues before the CDR3 end, so the remaining end is supplied by the germline J gene. The V call is TRBV10-3, the J call TRBJ2-7; D perhaps matches TRBD1 (6 bases). The CDR3 consists of 16 residues. The V end lost 2 bases, the J end lost 2 bases, and 16 bases lay between the germline ends. Germline V gene data show CDR1 as ENHRY and CDR2 as SYGVKD. CDR3 bases read: TGTGCCATCAGTGAGGCGAAGGGGGTTCGCGCCTACGAG. Its translation: CAISEAKGVRAYE. The full CDR3 is CAISEAKGVRAYEQYF.

Comment on this clone: The CDR3 extends 3 residues past the end of the read, so its final part is completed from the germline J gene. V is TRBV5-4 and J is TRBJ2-3, with 11 bases lining up with TRBD1. The CDR3 is 16 amino acids. J lost 4 bases, V lost 1 base, and 5 bases had no gene match. The germline V gene has CDR1 SGHNT and CDR2 YYREEE (reference sequence). The sequenced CDR3 bases are TGTGCCAGCAGCTTGTGGTTGGGACAGGGGGCAGATACG. Translation gives CASSLWLGQGADT. The CDR3, in full, reads CASSLWLGQGADTQYF.

As to this clone: The CDR3 end lies 3 residues beyond the end of the read and is filled in from the germline J gene. This sequence joins TRBV5-1 and TRBJ2-2, with TRBD1 as a possible D gene (5 bases). Germline values: CDR1 SGHRS, CDR2 YFSETQ. CDR3 size: 15 residues. The CDR3: CASSLGVPGANVLFF. CDR3 bases read: TGCGCCAGCAGCTTGGGGGTACCTGGGGCCAACGTG. The full variable domain, in which reference TRBV5-1 and TRBJ2-2 provide the parts outside the CDR3, is KAGVTQTPRYLIKTRGQQVTLSCSPISGHRSVSWYQQTPGQGLQFLFEYFSETQRNKGNFPGRFSGRQFSNSRSEMNVSTLELGDSALYLCASSLGVPGANVLFFGEGSRLTVL.

As to this clone: The read gets to within 3 residues of the CDR3 end, and the germline J gene fills in the rest. This chain links TRBV5-1 with TRBJ2-4, with 8 bases that match TRBD1. This CDR3 contains 14 residues. The germline gives CDR1 SGHRS, CDR2 YFSETQ. CDR3 loop: CASTGSTGANGQYF. The DNA read from the CDR3 is TGCGCCAGCACGGGATCGACAGGGGCAAATGGT.

In the case of this clone: From the germline J gene comes the end of the CDR3, since the read stops 3 residues before it. The chain joins TRBV19 to TRBJ1-2; D is undetermined. The CDR3 sequence is 15 residues long. In germline, CDR1 is LNHDA, CDR2 SQIVND (reference sequence). The sequenced CDR3 bases are TGTGCCAGTAGTCTCTCCCCCCAGAACCACAATGAC. This gives the protein CASSLSPQNHND. The full CDR3 sequence reads CASSLSPQNHNDYTF.

Notes on this clone: The read comes to an end 3 residues before the CDR3 does, leaving the germline J gene to fill in the end. This sequence joins TRBV28 and TRBJ2-7, with 7 bases that match TRBD1. After removal of 3 bases from V and 6 bases from J, the junction contained 5 bases not matched to a gene. Germline CDR1 is MDHEN and CDR2 is SYDVKM. The CDR3 length is 13 residues. The sequenced part of the CDR3 DNA is TGTGCCAGCAGTTTTTCCGACAGGGTCGAG. The encoded protein is CASSFSDRVE. From start to end, the CDR3 is CASSFSDRVEQYF.